The 9 T cell receptor beta chains listed next were all sequenced from one sample in a study of control samples from healthy donors and cancer patients. Sequencing was performed with immunoSEQ multiplex PCR; in TCRdb, only in-frame clones are kept and a portion is missing. The repertoire holds about 410,000 clones, with approximately 90% as singletons. The specimen was PBMCs. These receptors all stem from a man in his forties or fifties with head and neck cancer.

The CDR3 DNA reads TGTGCCAGCAGCTTATACGAGACTAGCGGGGGCTCCTACAATGAGCAGTTCTTC. It translates to CASSLYETSGGSYNEQFF. This chain connects TRBV13 to TRBJ2-1; 12 nucleotides agree with TRBD2. With 2 bases clipped from V and 0 bases from J, the junction kept 5 bases outside the gene matches. The CDR3 runs to 18 residues. In germline, CDR1 is PRHDT, CDR2 FYEKMQ (reference sequence). Drawing the rest from reference TRBV13 and TRBJ2-1, the complete variable domain is AAGVIQSPRHLIKEKRETATLKCYPIPRHDTVYWYQQGPGQDPQFLISFYEKMQSDKGSIPDRFSAQQFSDYHSELNMSSLELGDSALYFCASSLYETSGGSYNEQFFGPGTRLTVL.

The chain joins TRBV6-5 to TRBJ2-7; 7 positions match TRBD1. CDR1 is MNHEY and CDR2 is SVGAGI in the germline V gene. V dropped 7 bases and J dropped 8; count of bases not matched to a gene: 5. CDR3 length: 11 amino acids. Written as DNA, the CDR3 is TGTGCCAGCATAGAGGGGGCCAAGCAGTACTTC. Residues: CASIEGAKQYF.

This rearrangement joins TRBV30 to TRBJ2-2; D unclear. Trimming removed 0 bases at V and 5 bases at J, with 7 bases between. The CDR3 has 13 residues. Germline V lookup: CDR1 GTSNPN, CDR2 SVGIG (reference sequence). The CDR3 nucleotides read TGTGCCTGGAGTGTCGGGTATACCGGGGAGCTGTTTTTT. It translates to CAWSVGYTGELFF.

This chain links TRBV14 with TRBJ1-5, with D hard to call. Per the germline V gene, CDR1 is SGHDN and CDR2 is FVKESK. The CDR3 has 13 residues. Trimming pared 0 bases from V and 7 bases from J, leaving 7 bases between. The CDR3 spells CASSQDVRQPQHF. For the CDR3, the DNA is TGTGCCAGCAGCCAAGATGTCCGACAGCCCCAGCATTTT.

V is TRBV5-6 and J is TRBJ2-2; possible D gene TRBD1, 6 bases. This CDR3 is built from 15 residues. Per germline, CDR1 SGHDT and CDR2 YYEEEE. V lost 4 bases and J 7 bases, leaving 17 bases between the germline ends. The CDR3 coding sequence is TGTGCCAGCAGCCCAAGGACAGAAAACCTCGGGGAGCTGTTTTTT. Translating it yields CASSPRTENLGELFF. The whole variable domain, remainder taken from reference TRBV5-6 and TRBJ2-2, is DAGVTQSPTHLIKTRGQQVTLRCSPKSGHDTVSWYQQALGQGPQFIFQYYEEEERQRGNFPDRFSGHQFPNYSSELNVNALLLGDSALYLCASSPRTENLGELFFGEGSRLTVL.

V is TRBV11-2 and J is TRBJ1-4, with 9 bases fitting TRBD1. From germline, CDR1 is SGHAT and CDR2 FQNNGV. The CDR3 contains 15 residues. V shed 5 bases and J 7 bases; nucleotides not matched to a gene: 8. CDR3 DNA sequence: TGTGCCAGCAGCCCGGACAGGGGCAAGAGTGAAAAACTGTTTTTT. It is translated as CASSPDRGKSEKLFF.

The chain recombines TRBV29-1 with TRBJ1-1; D perhaps matches TRBD1 (6 bases). CDR3 length equals 13 residues. Germline V gene data show CDR1 as SQVTM and CDR2 as ANQGSEA. V lost 0 bases and J 3 bases, leaving 8 bases between the germline ends. The CDR3 nucleotides read TGCAGCGTTGAAGATAACAGGGACACTGAAGCTTTCTTT. Protein product: CSVEDNRDTEAFF.

The V and J genes are TRBV6-5 and TRBJ2-1; D call uncertain. The CDR3 spans 11 residues. The germline CDR1 and CDR2 sequences are MNHEY and SVGAGI. Trimming took off 7 bases at V and 6 bases at J, with 7 bases between the two ends. The CDR3 DNA reads TGTGCCAGCACCTCCACCAATGAGCAGTTCTTC. Amino acids: CASTSTNEQFF.

A remark on this clone: Other nucleotide sequences from this sample produce the same CDR3. V usage is TRBV7-2 and J usage is TRBJ2-1; D not resolved. Germline CDR1 SGHTA, CDR2 FQGNSA. The V end lost 5 bases, the J end lost 7 bases, and 6 bases lay between the germline ends. The CDR3 is made up of 11 amino acids. The chain's CDR3 is CASSNYNEQFF. CDR3 DNA sequence: TGTGCCAGCAGCAATTATAATGAGCAGTTCTTC.